The clone carrying this TCR beta chain was detected ten times or more. What it binds is unknown. These data originate in a study of CD8+ T cells in alopecia areata. Findings and limits, study-wide: More clonal than normal scalp was lesional scalp, particularly alopecia totalis/universalis.

As the sequencing template, cDNA was produced by extracting RNA and reverse transcribing it. Profiled with immunoSEQ multiplex PCR; TCRdb holds only in-frame clones, not every one. The data contain around 210,000 clones, 56% of them seen just once; the ten biggest clones take up around 5%. This TCR came from a human donor in good health. Input material: CD8+ T cells sorted from blood.

The CDR3 coding sequence is TGTGCCAGCAATAGCGGGGGGGAGACCGGGGAGCTGTTTTTT. It encodes CASNSGGETGELFF. This chain connects TRBV2 to TRBJ2-2; 11 bases align to TRBD2. The CDR3 extends over 14 amino acids. CDR1 and CDR2 from the germline V gene are SNHLY and FYNNEI. V trimming: 7 bases; J trimming: 5 bases; junction bases outside the gene matches: 3.